One T cell receptor (beta chain) is described in this entry. Its antigen remains unidentified. A read error may produce the germline difference seen at one junction end. MiXCR was run by TCRdb on the 5' RACE reads, yielding one entry per CDR3 protein. The data hold approximately 5,400 distinct CDR3 sequences, with around half observed a single time. CDR3 length equals 13 residues. CDR1 is DFQATT and CDR2 is SNEGSKA in the germline V gene (reference sequence). Points from the study as a whole: Tumor Tregs overlapped most with tumor, then blood, naive CD4+ cells. The TCR gene usage of tumor memory CD4+ T cells clustered together with blood and lymph node memory CD4+ cells and with lymph node naive CD4+ cells.

Sequencing input: memory CD4+ T cells sorted from blood. Subset specified: memory CD4+ T cells, CD4+CD45RO+CD25-. V gene TRBV20-1 combines with J gene TRBJ1-2, with a weak D call TRBD1 (6 bases). The clonotype originates from a female donor with breast cancer. CDR3: CGAGGQNNYGYTF. In nucleotides, the CDR3 is TGCGGTGCTGGAGGACAGAATAACTATGGCTACACCTTC.